The 12 T cell receptor beta chains listed next were all sequenced from one sample in a study of cytomegalovirus exposure and HLA in healthy donors. The PCR was carried out with 60 Vbeta primers and 13 Jbeta primers. TCRdb keeps only in-frame clones here, not all; method: immunoSEQ multiplex PCR. The data show about 82,000 clones, over 9.5% seen once. What was sequenced was PBMCs. These receptors originate from a man in his sixties in good health and CMV-seropositive.

The table lists this clone with a few counts. The chain carries TRBV9 and TRBJ2-3, with TRBD2 identical over 11 bases. V was clipped by 2 bases and J by 5 bases; unmatched bases: 4. From germline, CDR1 is SGDLS and CDR2 YYNGEE. The CDR3 spans 15 residues. The CDR3 sequence: CASSVLAGGRDTQYF. In DNA, the CDR3 is TGTGCCAGCAGCGTTCTAGCGGGGGGAAGAGATACGCAGTATTTT.

This clone was detected a few times. J is TRBJ1-5 and V is TRBV6-6; tentative D call: TRBD1 (6 bases). Trimming stripped 2 bases from V and 5 bases from J, with 16 bases between. CDR3 length: 16 residues. Germline lookup yields CDR1 MNHNY and CDR2 SVGAGI (reference sequence). CDR3 amino acids: CASSYRGAGADQPQHF. In nucleotides, the CDR3 is TGTGCCAGCAGTTACCGGGGGGCAGGAGCGGATCAGCCCCAGCATTTT.

The chain joins TRBV6-5 to TRBJ1-3, with D uncertain. V was cut by 1 base and J by 4 bases, with 11 bases left in between. CDR1 is MNHEY and CDR2 is SVGAGI in the germline V gene. This CDR3 is 15 amino acids long. CDR3 in amino acids: CASSYWRTGGNTIYF. In DNA form, the CDR3 reads TGTGCCAGCAGTTACTGGCGGACGGGAGGAAACACCATATATTTT.

The gene calls are TRBV5-6 and TRBJ2-1, with D tentatively TRBD1 (6 bases). The CDR3 covers 16 residues. V was clipped by 3 bases and J by 2 bases, with 15 bases between them. Per germline, CDR1 SGHDT and CDR2 YYEEEE. CDR3 in amino acids: CASSSRGQLTYNEQFF. The CDR3 DNA sequence: TGTGCCAGCAGCTCTAGGGGACAACTCACCTACAATGAGCAGTTCTTC. The full variable domain, in which reference TRBV5-6 and TRBJ2-1 provide the parts outside the CDR3, is DAGVTQSPTHLIKTRGQQVTLRCSPKSGHDTVSWYQQALGQGPQFIFQYYEEEERQRGNFPDRFSGHQFPNYSSELNVNALLLGDSALYLCASSSRGQLTYNEQFFGPGTRLTVL.

This chain uses TRBV10-3 with TRBJ1-1; 7 bases map to TRBD1. The germline CDR1 and CDR2 sequences are ENHRY and SYGVKD. CDR3 length: 15 residues. V lost 5 bases to trimming and J lost 0 bases; unmatched junction nucleotides: 6. The CDR3, as DNA: TGTGCCATCAGTCGGACAGGACCCATGAACACTGAAGCTTTCTTT. The encoded protein is CAISRTGPMNTEAFF.

This clone was counted only a few times. The V gene is TRBV6-1, the J gene TRBJ2-3; 8 bases agree with TRBD2. Per the germline V gene, CDR1 is MNHNS and CDR2 is SASEGT. The CDR3 sequence is 16 residues long. Trimming cost V 0 bases and J 5 bases; bases outside gene matches: 7. CDR3 coding DNA: TGTGCCAGCAGTGAAGCGCCGGGAGGGGGGCAAGATACGCAGTATTTT. Translating it yields CASSEAPGGGQDTQYF.

This clone has more than one count but fewer than ten. The chain combines TRBV6-5 with TRBJ1-1, with 7 bases that match TRBD1. The V segment lost 4 bases and the J segment 11 bases; nucleotides outside the gene matches: 7. The germline V gene encodes CDR1 MNHEY and CDR2 SVGAGI. The CDR3 sequence is 12 residues long. The CDR3 spells CASSSADRRAFF. CDR3 DNA: TGTGCCAGCAGTTCTGCGGACAGGCGGGCTTTCTTT.

This clone was counted only a few times. The rearrangement links TRBV6-5 to TRBJ1-3; 7 bases align to TRBD1. Per the germline V gene, CDR1 is MNHEY and CDR2 is SVGAGI. The J segment lost 2 bases and the V segment lost 6 bases, leaving 7 bases of the junction unmatched. CDR3 length: 15 amino acids. This CDR3 reads CASRRNQGAGNTIYF. Written as DNA, the CDR3 is TGTGCCAGCAGGAGAAACCAGGGGGCTGGAAACACCATATATTTT.

This clone was counted between two and nine times. One junction end disagrees with the germline gene, perhaps due to a read error. The V call is TRBV2, the J call TRBJ1-5, with 8 positions matching TRBD1. This CDR3 comprises 14 residues. Germline CDR1 and CDR2: SNHLY and FYNNEI. Here the CDR3 reads CASTEDRENQPQHF. Written as DNA, the CDR3 is TGTGCCAGCACCGAGGACAGGGAAAATCAGCCTCAGCATTTT.

V is TRBV30 and J is TRBJ2-2; 8 bases fit TRBD1. The CDR3 loop spans 14 amino acids. Trimming at V came to 7 bases and at J to 6 bases, leaving 10 bases not matched to a gene. The germline V gene encodes CDR1 GTSNPN and CDR2 SVGIG (reference sequence). The CDR3, as DNA: TGTGCCTCATCTCAGGGGGCAAGCGCCGGGGAGCTGTTTTTT. Its translation: CASSQGASAGELFF.

This clone was counted only a few times. The chain joins TRBV28 to TRBJ2-1; TRBD1 might be the D (6 bases). The germline V and J ends were trimmed by 4 bases and 0 bases, with 13 bases remaining between them. CDR3 length equals 16 residues. CDR1 and CDR2 from the germline V gene are MDHEN and SYDVKM. The CDR3 region has the DNA TGTGCCAGCAGTTCTCTCGGGACACTCTCCTACAATGAGCAGTTCTTC. Amino acids: CASSSLGTLSYNEQFF.

This clone was seen only a few times. This chain connects TRBV27 to TRBJ2-6, with 14 bases identical to TRBD2. Losses at the gene ends were 7 bases for V and 2 bases for J; bases not matched to a gene: 10. This CDR3 has 19 amino acids. Germline values: CDR1 MNHEY, CDR2 SMNVEV (reference sequence). CDR3 bases: TGTGCCAGCAATCGATCCCCGGGACTAGCGGGGGCTGGGGCCAACGTCCTGACTTTC. Translation gives CASNRSPGLAGAGANVLTF.